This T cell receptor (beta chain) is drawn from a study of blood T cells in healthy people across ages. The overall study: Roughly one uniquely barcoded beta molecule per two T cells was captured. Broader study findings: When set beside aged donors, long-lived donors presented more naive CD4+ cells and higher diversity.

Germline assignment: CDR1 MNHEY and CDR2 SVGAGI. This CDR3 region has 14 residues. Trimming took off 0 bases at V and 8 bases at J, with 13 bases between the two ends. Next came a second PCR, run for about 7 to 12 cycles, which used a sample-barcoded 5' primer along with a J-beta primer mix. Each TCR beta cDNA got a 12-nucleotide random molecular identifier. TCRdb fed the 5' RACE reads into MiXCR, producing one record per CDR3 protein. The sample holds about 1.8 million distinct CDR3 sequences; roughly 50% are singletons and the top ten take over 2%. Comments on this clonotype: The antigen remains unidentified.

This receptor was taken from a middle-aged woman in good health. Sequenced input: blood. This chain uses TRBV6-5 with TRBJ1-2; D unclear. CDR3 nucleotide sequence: TGTGCCAGCAGTTACTCGAAGACCAGTTACGGCTACACCTTC. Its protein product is CASSYSKTSYGYTF.